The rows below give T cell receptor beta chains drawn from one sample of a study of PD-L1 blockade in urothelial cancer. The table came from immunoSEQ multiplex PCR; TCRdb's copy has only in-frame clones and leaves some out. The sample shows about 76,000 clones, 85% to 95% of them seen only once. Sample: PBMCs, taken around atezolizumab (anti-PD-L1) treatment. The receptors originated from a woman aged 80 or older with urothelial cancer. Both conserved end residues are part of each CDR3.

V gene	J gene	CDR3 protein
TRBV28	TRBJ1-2	CASSPPRDRGRIGYTF
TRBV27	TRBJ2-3	CASSLSPGITDTQYF
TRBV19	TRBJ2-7	CASSIGRDGLYF
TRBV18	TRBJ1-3	CASSSNGPAGNTIYF
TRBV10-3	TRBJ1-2	CAATPIDSYGYTF
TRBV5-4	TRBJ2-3	CASSLWATDTQYF
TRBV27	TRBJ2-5	CASSWGEGGTQYF
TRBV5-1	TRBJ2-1	CASRGAGAYNEQFF
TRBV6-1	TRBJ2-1	CASSEAGGQVGGEQFF
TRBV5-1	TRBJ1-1	CASSLIRGRSGTEAFF
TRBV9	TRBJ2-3	CASSVGGGTTDTQYF
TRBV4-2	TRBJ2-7	CASSQDPSPTYEQYF
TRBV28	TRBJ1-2	CASSLGDYGYTF
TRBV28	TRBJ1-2	CASSSQGPIGYTF
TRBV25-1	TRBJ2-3	CASSGKGTSGYTDTQYF
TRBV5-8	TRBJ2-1	CASSLWTSGLYNEQFF
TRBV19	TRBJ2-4	CASSTKSYRDLAKNIQYF
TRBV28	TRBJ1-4	CASTYPDRANEKLFF
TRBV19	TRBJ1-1	CASSLSRNTEAFF
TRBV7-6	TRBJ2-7	CASSLEGSRPSYEQYF
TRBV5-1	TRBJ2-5	CASSSAQGGETQYF
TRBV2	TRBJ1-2	CASSGPRQGEGYGYTF
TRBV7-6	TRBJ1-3	CASSSSNLRLLGGGNTIYF
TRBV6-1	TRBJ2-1	CASSGDWSYNEQFF
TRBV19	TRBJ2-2	CASNLRAGTGELFF
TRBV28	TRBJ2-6	CASSPIHRKSLVLTF
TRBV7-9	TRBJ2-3	CASSLEQQETSTDTQYF
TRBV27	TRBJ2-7	CASSLSIFAGGPGEQYF
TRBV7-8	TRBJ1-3	CASSGARRGSLTSGNTIYF
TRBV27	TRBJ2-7	CASKGQLTSYEQYF
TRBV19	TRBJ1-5	CASSIVGGAGNQPQHF
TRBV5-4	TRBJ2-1	CASSQDLKDYNEQFF
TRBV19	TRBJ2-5	CASSIGLALETQYF
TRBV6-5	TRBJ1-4	CASSYFHGEKLFF
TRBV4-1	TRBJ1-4	CASSPLTGGLEKLFF
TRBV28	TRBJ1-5	CASSPDWSKPQHF
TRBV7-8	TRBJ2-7	CASSPRVAGAFYEQYF
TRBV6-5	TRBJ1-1	CASSYSTRHLNTEAFF
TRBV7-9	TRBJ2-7	CASRQTYEQYF
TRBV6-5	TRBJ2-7	CASHPGGRANEQYF
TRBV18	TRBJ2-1	CASSRLAGDGYNEQFF
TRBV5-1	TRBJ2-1	CASSLGSSGAYNEQFF
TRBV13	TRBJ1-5	CASSSGREENQPQHF
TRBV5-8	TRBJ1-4	CASSLALTGGGEKLFF
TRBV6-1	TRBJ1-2	CASSEKWEGLGYTF
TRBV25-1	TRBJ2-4	CASSFREDIQYF
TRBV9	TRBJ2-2	CASSVGRLDTGELFF
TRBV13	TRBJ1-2	CASSLSGGGGRAYGYTF
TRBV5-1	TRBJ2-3	CASSSQGAPTDTQYF
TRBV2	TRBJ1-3	CASRIRGLVGPSGNTIYF
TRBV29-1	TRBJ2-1	CSVGASGVNEQFF
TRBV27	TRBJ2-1	CASSLSGGEQFF
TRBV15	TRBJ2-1	CATNGGELGEQFF